A selection of T cell receptor beta chains follows, all from one sample in a study of T cell responses to AZD1222 COVID-19 vaccine. Some clones are missing from TCRdb's copy, which holds only in-frame ones; the method was immunoSEQ multiplex PCR. This repertoire shows about 99,000 clones, approximately 87% found once; its top ten account for around 3%. This sample comprised peripheral blood, obtained on day 0 of AZD1222 vaccination. The receptor source for this set is an adult in good health. Each CDR3 is given with its conserved first and last residue. The D gene is left open where the match is weak. For some rows the clone size is stated as once, few or many, or as a class when expanded; others skip it.

v_gene	d_gene	abundance	j_gene	CDR3aa	CDR3nt
TRBV22-1	.	once	TRBJ1-2	CPGKIKGKREKTYGYTF	TGTCCTGGGAAAATAAAAGGAAAGCGAGAAAAGACCTATGGCTACACCTTC
TRBV19	TRBD1	.	TRBJ1-3	CASSRGTEIGNTIYF	TGTGCCAGTAGCCGGGGGACAGAGATTGGAAACACCATATATTTT
TRBV7-2	TRBD2	.	TRBJ2-1	CASSLDGTSVNNEQFF	TGTGCCAGCAGCTTAGATGGGACTAGCGTCAACAATGAGCAGTTCTTC
TRBV19	TRBD1	.	TRBJ1-5	CASSIRRGQGLRQPQHF	TGTGCCAGTAGCATCCGTAGGGGGCAGGGCTTACGGCAGCCCCAGCATTTT
TRBV13	TRBD2	.	TRBJ2-2	CASSSGLAGASGELFF	TGTGCCAGCAGCTCAGGACTAGCGGGAGCTTCGGGGGAGCTGTTTTTT
TRBV7-9	.	.	TRBJ1-4	CASSSDPFGTNEKLFF	TGTGCCAGCAGCTCGGACCCCTTTGGAACTAATGAAAAACTGTTTTTT
TRBV7-9	.	.	TRBJ2-1	CASSLKTVDWEFF	TGTGCCAGCAGCTTAAAGACGGTGGATTGGGAGTTCTTC
TRBV4-3	.	few	TRBJ2-1	CASSQGTGKTTNEQFF	TGCGCCAGCAGCCAGGGCACGGGAAAGACTACGAATGAGCAGTTCTTC
TRBV7-3	.	.	TRBJ2-1	CASSPAGTADNEQFF	TGTGCCAGCAGCCCAGCCGGGACTGCCGACAATGAGCAGTTCTTC
TRBV6-5	TRBD1	once	TRBJ1-3	CASRPDRVSGNTIYF	TGTGCCAGCAGGCCCGACAGGGTCTCTGGAAACACCATATATTTT
TRBV30	.	few	TRBJ1-5	CAWSVRAGLGNQPQHF	TGTGCCTGGAGTGTACGGGCCGGGTTAGGCAATCAGCCCCAGCATTTT
TRBV11-2	TRBD1	once	TRBJ1-2	CASSHKITGDYGYTF	TGTGCCAGCAGCCATAAAATTACAGGGGACTATGGCTACACCTTC
TRBV6-2/TRBV6-3	TRBD1	.	TRBJ1-5	CASSRDSIYSNQPQHF	TGTGCCAGCAGCCGGGACAGCATCTATAGCAATCAGCCCCAGCATTTT
TRBV5-1	TRBD1	.	TRBJ1-2	CASSLSLAGDSGYTF	TGCGCCAGCAGCTTGAGTTTAGCAGGGGACAGTGGCTACACCTTC
TRBV7-2	.	.	TRBJ2-7	CASSLDWTAFSYEQYF	TGTGCCAGCAGCTTAGATTGGACAGCCTTCTCCTACGAGCAGTACTTC
TRBV2	TRBD1	.	TRBJ1-1	CASGLDRVTEAFF	TGTGCCAGCGGTTTAGACAGGGTTACTGAAGCTTTCTTT
TRBV5-6	.	.	TRBJ2-2	CASSLVSGYTGELFF	TGTGCCAGCAGCTTGGTTTCAGGTTACACCGGGGAGCTGTTTTTT
TRBV10-1	.	.	TRBJ1-3	CASSERQQHSGNTIYF	TGCGCCAGCAGTGAAAGACAGCAACACTCTGGAAACACCATATATTTT
TRBV7-9	TRBD1	.	TRBJ2-1	CASSRGQGGFWGNEQFF	TGTGCCAGCAGCCGGGGACAGGGAGGATTTTGGGGCAATGAGCAGTTCTTC
TRBV2	.	few	TRBJ1-2	CASSARRDYGYTF	TGTGCCAGCAGTGCCCGGCGGGACTATGGCTACACCTTC
TRBV5-1	TRBD1	.	TRBJ1-2	CASSIGTAYGYTF	TGCGCCAGCAGCATAGGGACAGCCTATGGCTACACCTTC
TRBV5-1	.	.	TRBJ1-2	CASSLQGENYGYTF	TGCGCCAGCAGCTTACAGGGTGAAAACTATGGCTACACCTTC
TRBV14	.	.	TRBJ2-7	CASSQGSLAQQYF	TGTGCCAGCAGCCAGGGCTCTCTTGCCCAGCAGTACTTC
TRBV27	.	once	TRBJ2-1	CASSLRVINEQFF	TGTGCCAGCAGTTTAAGGGTGATCAATGAGCAGTTCTTC
TRBV6-7	.	.	TRBJ1-3	CASSYSDTGTRRNTIYF	TGTGCCAGCAGTTACTCTGACACAGGGACACGAAGAAACACCATATATTTT
TRBV4-2	.	.	TRBJ2-7	CASSLEWTVSSYEQYF	TGTGCCAGCAGCCTGGAATGGACAGTGAGCTCCTACGAGCAGTACTTC
TRBV10-3	.	.	TRBJ1-4	CAISERSTNEKLFF	TGTGCCATCAGTGAGAGATCAACTAATGAAAAACTGTTTTTT
TRBV5-4	.	.	TRBJ1-1	CASSLGARNTEAFF	TGTGCCAGCAGCTTGGGCGCCAGGAACACTGAAGCTTTCTTT
TRBV9	.	.	TRBJ1-1	CASSVVGGPYTEAFF	TGTGCCAGCAGCGTAGTGGGGGGCCCGTACACTGAAGCTTTCTTT
TRBV27	TRBD2	.	TRBJ2-5	CASSSLWTSGYQETQYF	TGTGCCAGCAGTTCACTCTGGACTAGCGGATACCAAGAGACCCAGTACTTC
TRBV19	.	once	TRBJ1-2	CASSMAKGSYGYTF	TGTGCCAGTAGTATGGCCAAGGGTAGCTATGGCTACACCTTC
TRBV7-8	.	once	TRBJ2-5	CASSLRSGTYQETQYF	TGTGCCAGCAGCTTACGGTCAGGGACGTACCAAGAGACCCAGTACTTC
TRBV28	TRBD1	.	TRBJ1-1	CASSTSTVGGAEAFF	TGTGCCAGCAGTACAAGTACGGTAGGGGGCGCTGAAGCTTTCTTT
TRBV7-2	.	.	TRBJ2-3	CASSILSTDTQYF	TGTGCCAGCAGCATACTAAGCACAGATACGCAGTATTTT
TRBV2	.	.	TRBJ2-7	CASSLQRAGYEQYF	TGTGCCAGCAGTCTTCAGAGGGCGGGCTACGAGCAGTACTTC
TRBV11-2	.	.	TRBJ1-6	CASSRGPGHPSSGSPLHF	TGTGCCAGCAGCCGAGGACCGGGACACCCCTCGTCGGGTTCACCCCTCCACTTT
TRBV24-1	TRBD2	.	TRBJ2-5	CATSVGTSGRVKETQYF	TGTGCCACCAGTGTCGGGACTAGCGGGAGGGTCAAAGAGACCCAGTACTTC
TRBV15	TRBD1	.	TRBJ2-7	CATSGGQGPSDQASYEQYF	TGTGCCACCAGCGGAGGACAGGGACCGTCTGATCAGGCCTCCTACGAGCAGTACTTC
TRBV11-2	.	.	TRBJ1-5	CASSLDRQAQPQHF	TGTGCCAGCAGCTTAGACCGTCAGGCACAGCCCCAGCATTTT
TRBV6-5	TRBD2	.	TRBJ2-7	CASSTNSGSPYEQYF	TGTGCCAGCAGTACAAATAGCGGGAGTCCCTACGAGCAGTACTTC
TRBV7-3	.	.	TRBJ2-1	CASSLVSGGKNEQFF	TGTGCCAGCAGCTTAGTGTCAGGGGGGAAGAATGAGCAGTTCTTC
TRBV28	.	.	TRBJ1-5	CASSPGTAVEPQHF	TGTGCCAGCAGTCCCGGGACGGCCGTAGAGCCCCAGCATTTT